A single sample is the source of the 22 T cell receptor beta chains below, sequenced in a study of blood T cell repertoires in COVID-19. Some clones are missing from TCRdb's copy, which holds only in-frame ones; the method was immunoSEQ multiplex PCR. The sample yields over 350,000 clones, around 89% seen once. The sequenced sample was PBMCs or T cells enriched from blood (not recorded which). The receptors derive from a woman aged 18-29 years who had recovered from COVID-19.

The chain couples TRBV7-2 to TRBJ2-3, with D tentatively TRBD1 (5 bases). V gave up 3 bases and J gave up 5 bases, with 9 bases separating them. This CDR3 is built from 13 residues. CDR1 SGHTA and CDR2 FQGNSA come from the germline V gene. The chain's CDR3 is CASSFQGRDTQYF. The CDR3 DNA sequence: TGTGCCAGCAGCTTTCAGGGCAGAGATACGCAGTATTTT.

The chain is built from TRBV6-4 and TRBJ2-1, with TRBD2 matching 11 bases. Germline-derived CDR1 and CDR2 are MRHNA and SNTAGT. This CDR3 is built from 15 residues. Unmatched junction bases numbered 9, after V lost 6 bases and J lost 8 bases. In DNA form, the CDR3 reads TGTGCCAGCAGCTATAGCGGGGGGGCCTCGGATGAGCAGTTCTTC. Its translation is CASSYSGGASDEQFF.

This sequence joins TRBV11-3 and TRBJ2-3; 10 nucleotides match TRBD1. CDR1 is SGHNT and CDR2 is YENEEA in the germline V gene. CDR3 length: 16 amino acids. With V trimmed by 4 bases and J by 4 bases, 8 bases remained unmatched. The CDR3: CASSSGQGRIADTQYF. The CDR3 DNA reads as TGTGCCAGCAGCTCGGGACAGGGGAGGATAGCAGATACGCAGTATTTT.

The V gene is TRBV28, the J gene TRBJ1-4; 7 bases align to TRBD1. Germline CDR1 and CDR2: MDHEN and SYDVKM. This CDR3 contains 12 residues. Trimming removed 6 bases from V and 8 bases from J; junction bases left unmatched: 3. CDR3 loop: CASRTGKEKLFF. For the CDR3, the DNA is TGTGCCAGCAGGACAGGGAAGGAAAAACTGTTTTTT.

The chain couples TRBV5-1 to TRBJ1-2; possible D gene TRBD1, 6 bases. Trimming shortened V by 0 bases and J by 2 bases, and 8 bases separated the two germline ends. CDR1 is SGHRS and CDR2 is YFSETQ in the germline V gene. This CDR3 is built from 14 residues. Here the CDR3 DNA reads TGCGCCAGCAGCTTGGATCAGGGGAACTATGGCTACACCTTC. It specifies CASSLDQGNYGYTF.

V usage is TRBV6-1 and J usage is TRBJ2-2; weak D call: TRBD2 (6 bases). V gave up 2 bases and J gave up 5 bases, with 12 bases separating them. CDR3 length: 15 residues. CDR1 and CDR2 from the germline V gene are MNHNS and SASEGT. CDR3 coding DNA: TGTGCCAGCAGTGAAAGGAGGGTGGAAACCGGGGAGCTGTTTTTT. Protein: CASSERRVETGELFF.

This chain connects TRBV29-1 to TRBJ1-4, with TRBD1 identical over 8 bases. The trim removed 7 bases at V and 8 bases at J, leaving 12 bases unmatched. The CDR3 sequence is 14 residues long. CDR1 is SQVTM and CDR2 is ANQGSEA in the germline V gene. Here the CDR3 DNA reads TGCAGCGCCAGCCGGACAGGGCGAAGGGAAAAACTGTTTTTT. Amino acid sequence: CSASRTGRREKLFF.

The CDR3 loop is CASSTRTGETQYF. CDR3 coding DNA: TGTGCCAGTAGTACCAGGACAGGAGAGACCCAGTACTTC. This chain uses TRBV19 with TRBJ2-5, with 7 positions matching TRBD1. This CDR3 comprises 13 residues. With V trimmed by 4 bases and J by 4 bases, 3 bases remained unmatched. Germline V lookup: CDR1 LNHDA, CDR2 SQIVND (reference sequence).

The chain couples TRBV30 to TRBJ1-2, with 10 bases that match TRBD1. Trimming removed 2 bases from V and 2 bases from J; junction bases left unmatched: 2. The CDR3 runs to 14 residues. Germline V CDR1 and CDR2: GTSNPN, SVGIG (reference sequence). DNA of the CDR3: TGTGCCTGGAGTCCGGGACAGGGGAACTATGGCTACACCTTC. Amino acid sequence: CAWSPGQGNYGYTF.

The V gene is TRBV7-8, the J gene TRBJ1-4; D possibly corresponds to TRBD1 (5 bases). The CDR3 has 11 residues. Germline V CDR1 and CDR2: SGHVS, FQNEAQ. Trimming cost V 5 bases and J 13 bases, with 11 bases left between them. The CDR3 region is CASSLQGGLFF. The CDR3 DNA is TGTGCCAGCAGCCTGCAGGGTGGACTGTTTTTT.

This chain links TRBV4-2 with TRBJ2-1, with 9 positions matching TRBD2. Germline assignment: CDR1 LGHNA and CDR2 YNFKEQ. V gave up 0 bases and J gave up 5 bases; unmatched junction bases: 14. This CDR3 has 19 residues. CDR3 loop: CASSQDLSGGSWTDNEQFF. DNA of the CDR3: TGTGCCAGCAGCCAAGATCTGAGCGGGGGGTCCTGGACCGACAATGAGCAGTTCTTC.

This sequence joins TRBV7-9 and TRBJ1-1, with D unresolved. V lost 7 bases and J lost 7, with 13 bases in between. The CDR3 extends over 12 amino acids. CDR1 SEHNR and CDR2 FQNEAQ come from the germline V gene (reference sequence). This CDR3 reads CASTAATDEAFF. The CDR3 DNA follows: TGTGCCAGCACCGCAGCGACGGATGAAGCTTTCTTT.

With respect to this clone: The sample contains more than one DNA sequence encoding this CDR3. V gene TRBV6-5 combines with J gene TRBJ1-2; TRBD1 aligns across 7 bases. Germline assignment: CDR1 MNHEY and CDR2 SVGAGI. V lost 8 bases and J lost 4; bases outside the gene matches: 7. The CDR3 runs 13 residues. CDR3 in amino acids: CASRAGGSYGYTF. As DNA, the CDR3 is TGTGCCAGCCGGGCAGGGGGGAGCTATGGCTACACCTTC.

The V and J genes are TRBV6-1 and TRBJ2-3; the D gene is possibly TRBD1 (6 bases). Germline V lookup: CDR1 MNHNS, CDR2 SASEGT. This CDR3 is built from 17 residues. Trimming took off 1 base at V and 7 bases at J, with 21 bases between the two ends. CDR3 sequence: CASSEGETGDFLNTQYF. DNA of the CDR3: TGTGCCAGCAGTGAAGGAGAGACAGGAGACTTCCTGAATACGCAGTATTTT.

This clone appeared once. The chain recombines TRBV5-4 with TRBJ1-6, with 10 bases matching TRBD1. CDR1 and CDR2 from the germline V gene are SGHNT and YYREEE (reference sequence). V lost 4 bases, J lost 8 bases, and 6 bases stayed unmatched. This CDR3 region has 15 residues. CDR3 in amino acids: CASSPGQGPDSPLHF. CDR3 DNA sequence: TGTGCCAGCAGCCCGGGACAGGGGCCAGATTCACCCCTCCACTTT. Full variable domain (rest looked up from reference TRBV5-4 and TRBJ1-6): ETGVTQSPTHLIKTRGQQVTLRCSSQSGHNTVSWYQQALGQGPQFIFQYYREEENGRGNFPPRFSGLQFPNYSSELNVNALELDDSALYLCASSPGQGPDSPLHFGNGTRLTVT.

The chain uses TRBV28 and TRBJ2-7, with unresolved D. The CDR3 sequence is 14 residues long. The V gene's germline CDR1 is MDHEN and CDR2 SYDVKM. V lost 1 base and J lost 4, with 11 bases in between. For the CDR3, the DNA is TGTGCCAGCAGTTTATCACCACAGCCGTACGAGCAGTACTTC. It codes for CASSLSPQPYEQYF.

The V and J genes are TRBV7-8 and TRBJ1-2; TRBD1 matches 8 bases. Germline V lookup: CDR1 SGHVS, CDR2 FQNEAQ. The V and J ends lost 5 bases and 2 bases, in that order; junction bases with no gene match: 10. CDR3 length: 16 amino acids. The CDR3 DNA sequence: TGTGCCAGCAGCCTTGAGGGGACAGGTGGGAACTATGGCTACACCTTC. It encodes CASSLEGTGGNYGYTF. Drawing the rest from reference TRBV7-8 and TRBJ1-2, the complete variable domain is GAGVSQSPRYKVAKRGQDVALRCDPISGHVSLFWYQQALGQGPEFLTYFQNEAQLDKSGLPSDRFFAERPEGSVSTLKIQRTQQEDSAVYLCASSLEGTGGNYGYTFGSGTRLTVV.

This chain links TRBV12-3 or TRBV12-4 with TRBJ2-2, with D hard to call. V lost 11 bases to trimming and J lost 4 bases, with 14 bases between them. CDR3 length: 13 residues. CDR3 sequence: CAGTLTATGELFF. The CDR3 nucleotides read TGTGCCGGAACGTTAACAGCCACCGGGGAGCTGTTTTTT.

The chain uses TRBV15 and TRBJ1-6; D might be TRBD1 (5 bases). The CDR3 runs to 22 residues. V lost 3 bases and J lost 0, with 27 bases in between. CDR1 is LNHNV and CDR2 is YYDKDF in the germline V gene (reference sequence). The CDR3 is CATSRLETTDWGGSSYNSPLHF. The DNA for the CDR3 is TGTGCCACCAGCAGGTTAGAGACCACAGATTGGGGCGGGAGCTCCTATAATTCACCCCTCCACTTT.

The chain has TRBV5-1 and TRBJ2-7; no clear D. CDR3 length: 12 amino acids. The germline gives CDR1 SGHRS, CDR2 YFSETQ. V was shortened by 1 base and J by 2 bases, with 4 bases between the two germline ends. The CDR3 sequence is CASSLTAYEQYF. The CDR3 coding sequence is TGCGCCAGCAGCTTGACAGCCTACGAGCAGTACTTC. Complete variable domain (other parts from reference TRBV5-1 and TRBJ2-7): KAGVTQTPRYLIKTRGQQVTLSCSPISGHRSVSWYQQTPGQGLQFLFEYFSETQRNKGNFPGRFSGRQFSNSRSEMNVSTLELGDSALYLCASSLTAYEQYFGPGTRLTVT.

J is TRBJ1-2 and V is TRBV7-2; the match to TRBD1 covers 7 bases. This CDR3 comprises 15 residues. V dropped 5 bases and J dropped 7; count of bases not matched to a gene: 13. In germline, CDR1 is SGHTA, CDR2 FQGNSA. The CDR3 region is CASSARTGPTTGYTF. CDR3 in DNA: TGTGCCAGCAGCGCCCGGACAGGCCCCACTACTGGCTACACCTTC. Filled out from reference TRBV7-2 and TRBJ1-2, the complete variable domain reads GAGVSQSPSNKVTEKGKDVELRCDPISGHTALYWYRQSLGQGLEFLIYFQGNSAPDKSGLPSDRFSAERTGGSVSTLTIQRTQQEDSAVYLCASSARTGPTTGYTFGSGTRLTVV.

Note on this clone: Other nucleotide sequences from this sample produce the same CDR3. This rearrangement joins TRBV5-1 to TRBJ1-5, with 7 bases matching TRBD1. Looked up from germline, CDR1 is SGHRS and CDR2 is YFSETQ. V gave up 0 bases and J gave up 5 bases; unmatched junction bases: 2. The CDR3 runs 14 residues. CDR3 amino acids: CASSLGQGDQPQHF. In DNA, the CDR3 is TGCGCCAGCAGCTTGGGACAGGGAGATCAGCCCCAGCATTTT. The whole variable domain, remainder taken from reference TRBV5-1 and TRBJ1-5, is KAGVTQTPRYLIKTRGQQVTLSCSPISGHRSVSWYQQTPGQGLQFLFEYFSETQRNKGNFPGRFSGRQFSNSRSEMNVSTLELGDSALYLCASSLGQGDQPQHFGDGTRLSIL.